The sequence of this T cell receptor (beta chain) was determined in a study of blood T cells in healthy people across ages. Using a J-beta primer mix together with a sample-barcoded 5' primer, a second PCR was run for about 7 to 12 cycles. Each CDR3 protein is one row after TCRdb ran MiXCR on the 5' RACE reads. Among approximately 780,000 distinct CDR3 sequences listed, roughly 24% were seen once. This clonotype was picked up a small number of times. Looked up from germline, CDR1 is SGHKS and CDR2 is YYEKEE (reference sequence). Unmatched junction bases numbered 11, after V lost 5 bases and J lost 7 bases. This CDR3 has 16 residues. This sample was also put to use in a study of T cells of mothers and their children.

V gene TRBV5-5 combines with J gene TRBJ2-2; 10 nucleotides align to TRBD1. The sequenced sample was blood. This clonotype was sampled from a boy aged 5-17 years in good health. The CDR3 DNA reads TGTGCCAGCAGAGATCCTTGGGACAGGGGCGGCGGGGAGCTGTTTTTT. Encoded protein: CASRDPWDRGGGELFF.